These 27 T cell receptor beta chains came from one sample sequenced in a study of T cell responses to AZD1222 COVID-19 vaccine. This table comes from immunoSEQ multiplex PCR, and its TCRdb copy is limited to in-frame clones, with some not included. The sample has under 150,000 clones, about 91% seen once. The specimen comprised peripheral blood, sampled 28 days after the second AZD1222 dose. The receptors derive from an adult who received the AZD1222 COVID-19 vaccine.

The CDR3 DNA follows: TGCAGCGTAAGGGAACGGGGGGACTCCTACGAGCAGTACTTC. It yields the protein CSVRERGDSYEQYF. The J gene is TRBJ2-7, the V gene TRBV29-1; 7 bases line up with TRBD2. This CDR3 is 14 amino acids long. The V segment lost 6 bases and the J segment 0 bases; nucleotides outside the gene matches: 8. CDR1 and CDR2 from the germline V gene are SQVTM and ANQGSEA.

This clone was observed at least ten times. In DNA, the CDR3 is TGTGCCAGCAGCAGACAGGTTTCTGGCTACACCTTC. This codes for CASSRQVSGYTF. The V gene is TRBV28, the J gene TRBJ1-2; possibly TRBD1 for D (6 bases). V gave up 6 bases and J gave up 7 bases, with 12 bases separating them. The germline V gene has CDR1 MDHEN and CDR2 SYDVKM. This CDR3 spans 12 amino acids.

The gene calls are TRBV28 and TRBJ2-1; D not resolved. CDR1 is MDHEN, CDR2 SYDVKM, per germline. The CDR3 consists of 14 residues. Trimming left V 3 bases short and J 5 bases short, with 11 bases between. Written as DNA, the CDR3 is TGTGCCAGCAGTTTCCTCGAACCTGACAATGAGCAGTTCTTC. Its translation: CASSFLEPDNEQFF.

The V and J genes are TRBV6-1 and TRBJ1-2, with a tentative D call TRBD1 (5 bases). V lost 8 bases and J lost 1, with 14 bases in between. Per the germline V gene, CDR1 is MNHNS and CDR2 is SASEGT. There are 14 residues in the CDR3. CDR3 coding DNA: TGTGCCAGCCGAGGGGTCAGCGATAACTATGGCTACACCTTC. It translates to CASRGVSDNYGYTF.

The J gene is TRBJ2-7, the V gene TRBV10-3; maybe TRBD2 (6 bases). V lost 11 bases and J lost 4, with 15 bases in between. CDR3 length: 12 residues. Per the germline V gene, CDR1 is ENHRY and CDR2 is SYGVKD. CDR3 loop: CASSGSGYEQYF. The CDR3 bases are TGTGCCTCCTCCGGGAGCGGGTACGAGCAGTACTTC.

On this clone: Other DNA sequences in the same sample also yield this CDR3. The V and J genes are TRBV3-1 (or the pseudogene TRBV3-2) and TRBJ1-5; possibly TRBD1 for D (6 bases). V shed 3 bases and J shed 6 bases, with 9 bases lying between them. The CDR3 consists of 13 residues. Germline CDR1 reads LGHDT; CDR2 reads YNNKEL (reference sequence). The CDR3 here is CASSQGASQPQHF. The CDR3 coding sequence is TGTGCCAGCAGCCAGGGGGCGTCTCAGCCCCAGCATTTT.

This clone was seen only once. The V call is TRBV7-2, the J call TRBJ2-1; tentatively, D is TRBD1 (6 bases). Germline assignment: CDR1 SGHTA and CDR2 FQGNSA. Trimming took 4 bases from V and 15 from J, leaving 16 bases between them. This CDR3 is 12 amino acids long. For the CDR3, the DNA is TGTGCCAGCAGCTCACAGGGTAGGACGGTGTTCTTC. It codes for CASSSQGRTVFF.

The V call is TRBV7-3, the J call TRBJ2-1, with TRBD2 matching 11 bases. Germline-derived CDR1 and CDR2 are SGHTA and FQGTGA. V was pared by 5 bases and J by 8 bases, with 11 bases of the junction left unmatched. This CDR3 has 16 amino acids. CDR3 amino acids: CASSPGVAGGLDEQFF. CDR3 in DNA: TGTGCCAGCAGCCCCGGCGTAGCGGGGGGGCTAGATGAGCAGTTCTTC.

This clone was observed once. The chain combines TRBV7-2 with TRBJ2-5; either TRBD1 or TRBD2 may fit D (6 bases each). CDR1 and CDR2 from the germline V gene are SGHTA and FQGNSA. This CDR3 is built from 16 residues. V was pared by 1 base and J by 2 bases, with 14 bases between. In DNA, the CDR3 is TGTGCCAGCAGCTTAGGACCGGGGGCTGGGCAAGAGACCCAGTACTTC. As protein: CASSLGPGAGQETQYF.

In this sample, this clone turned up a few times. The chain combines TRBV5-4 with TRBJ1-1, with a tentative D call TRBD1 (6 bases). Trimming removed 1 base at V and 1 base at J, with 11 bases between. The CDR3 length is 15 residues. Germline V gene data show CDR1 as SGHNT and CDR2 as YYREEE (reference sequence). CDR3 DNA: TGTGCCAGCAGCTTGTATGGGGGGCCGAACACTGAAGCTTTCTTT. Residues: CASSLYGGPNTEAFF.

The rearrangement joins TRBV5-1 to TRBJ2-2, with TRBD1 matching 8 bases. After removal of 6 bases from V and 4 bases from J, the junction contained 11 bases not matched to a gene. CDR1 and CDR2 (germline): SGHRS, YFSETQ. The CDR3 totals 16 residues. For the CDR3, the DNA is TGCGCCAGCAACACCGGGACAGGAGAAATCACCGGGGAGCTGTTTTTT. This encodes CASNTGTGEITGELFF. The variable domain in full, with the rest retrieved from reference TRBV5-1 and TRBJ2-2, is KAGVTQTPRYLIKTRGQQVTLSCSPISGHRSVSWYQQTPGQGLQFLFEYFSETQRNKGNFPGRFSGRQFSNSRSEMNVSTLELGDSALYLCASNTGTGEITGELFFGEGSRLTVL.

The V and J genes are TRBV6-6 and TRBJ2-7, with D possibly matching TRBD2 (6 bases). CDR3 length: 11 amino acids. V gave up 6 bases and J gave up 9 bases, with 12 bases separating them. CDR1 and CDR2 (germline): MNHNY, SVGAGI (reference sequence). The CDR3 nucleotides are TGTGCCAGCAGGGGGCGGGACGGGCAGTACTTC. Its protein is CASRGRDGQYF.

The V gene is TRBV12-5, the J gene TRBJ2-7; weak D call: TRBD1 (6 bases). V lost 0 bases and J 7 bases, leaving 13 bases between the germline ends. Germline-derived CDR1 and CDR2 are LGHNT and FRNRAP. This CDR3 region has 14 residues. The CDR3 DNA reads TGTGCTAGTGGTTTGGTATCTATCCAGGGGGAGCAGTACTTC. It specifies CASGLVSIQGEQYF.

The genes are TRBV7-8 and TRBJ2-7; D gene uncertain. The V and J ends lost 3 bases and 4 bases respectively, with 13 bases between them. The CDR3 consists of 14 residues. CDR1 is SGHVS, CDR2 FQNEAQ, per germline. CDR3 residues: CASSFGLNGYEQYF. In DNA form, the CDR3 reads TGTGCCAGCAGCTTCGGCCTAAACGGGTACGAGCAGTACTTC.

The rearrangement uses TRBV4-2 and TRBJ1-5, with unresolved D. Germline V gives CDR1 LGHNA, CDR2 YNFKEQ. The CDR3 is 17 amino acids. The V end lost 0 bases, the J end lost 5 bases, and 17 bases lay between the germline ends. CDR3 DNA sequence: TGTGCCAGCAGCCAAGAATTGCAGGTCCGTGTTGATCAGCCCCAGCATTTT. Translated, it gives CASSQELQVRVDQPQHF.

The V gene is TRBV4-1, the J gene TRBJ2-2; D is uncertain. The CDR3 is 15 residues long. From germline, CDR1 is MGHRA and CDR2 YSYEKL. Trimming removed 0 bases at V and 2 bases at J, with 7 bases between. DNA for the CDR3: TGCGCCAGCAGCCAAGAATACCCCAACACCGGGGAGCTGTTTTTT. This gives the protein CASSQEYPNTGELFF.

V gene TRBV6-6 combines with J gene TRBJ1-1, with a weak D call TRBD1 (5 bases). CDR1 MNHNY and CDR2 SVGAGI come from the germline V gene (reference sequence). V shed 6 bases and J shed 5 bases, with 19 bases lying between them. The CDR3 is 15 residues long. In nucleotides, the CDR3 is TGTGCCAGCAGCACCGCACTGACCCGGGGGACTGAAGCTTTCTTT. This codes for CASSTALTRGTEAFF.

The chain couples TRBV7-6 to TRBJ1-3, with D unresolved. In germline, CDR1 is SGHVS, CDR2 FNYEAQ. The CDR3 is made up of 16 amino acids. V was trimmed by 5 bases and J by 0 bases, leaving 14 bases between them. The CDR3 DNA follows: TGTGCCAGCAGCCAATTTACGGCGAACTCTGGAAACACCATATATTTT. Its protein is CASSQFTANSGNTIYF.

This clone was detected only once. J is TRBJ1-6 and V is TRBV4-2; tentatively, D is TRBD1 (6 bases). The V gene lost 0 bases and the J gene lost 6 bases, with 9 bases spanning the gap. CDR3 length: 15 amino acids. The V gene's germline CDR1 is LGHNA and CDR2 YNFKEQ. The CDR3 DNA reads TGTGCCAGCAGCCAAGACGGGGGGCTTAATTCACCCCTCCACTTT. Its translation is CASSQDGGLNSPLHF.

This chain connects TRBV11-1 to TRBJ1-6; D possibly corresponds to TRBD1 (5 bases). CDR3 size: 14 residues. Looked up from germline, CDR1 is SGHAT and CDR2 is FQDESV (reference sequence). V lost 2 bases to trimming and J lost 13 bases, with 15 bases between them. CDR3 nucleotides: TGTGCCAGCAGCTTACAAGGGTACGGGGGTCCCCTCCACTTT. Encoded protein: CASSLQGYGGPLHF.

This chain joins TRBV19 and TRBJ1-5, with TRBD1 matching over 7 bases. This CDR3 region has 16 residues. The V gene end was trimmed by 5 bases and the J gene end by 0 bases; junction bases not matched to a gene: 7. Germline CDR1 reads LNHDA; CDR2 reads SQIVND (reference sequence). Written as DNA, the CDR3 is TGTGCCAGTAGTCCCCGGACAGGAGTTAGCAATCAGCCCCAGCATTTT. This sequence encodes CASSPRTGVSNQPQHF.

This clone was seen only once. The chain carries TRBV7-9 and TRBJ1-1; 7 nucleotides agree with TRBD1. Trimming at V came to 5 bases and at J to 7 bases, leaving 7 bases not matched to a gene. Per the germline V gene, CDR1 is SEHNR and CDR2 is FQNEAQ (reference sequence). The CDR3 extends over 13 amino acids. CDR3 amino acids: CASSPRQGDEAFF. In DNA, the CDR3 is TGTGCCAGCAGCCCTCGACAGGGAGATGAAGCTTTCTTT.

V usage is TRBV9 and J usage is TRBJ1-5; TRBD1 matches at 9 bases. The trim removed 4 bases at V and 6 bases at J, leaving 5 bases unmatched. CDR1 SGDLS and CDR2 YYNGEE come from the germline V gene. The CDR3 extends over 14 amino acids. CDR3 sequence (DNA): TGTGCCAGCAGCACGACAGGGGGGCGTCAGCCCCAGCATTTT. Translated: CASSTTGGRQPQHF.

CDR3 DNA sequence: TGCGCCAGCAGTGAGTCCGGGGGGGGATACAATGAGCAGTTCTTC. Amino acids: CASSESGGGYNEQFF. This rearrangement joins TRBV10-1 to TRBJ2-1, with 8 bases lining up with TRBD2. The junction had 2 bases not matched to a gene; V was cut back by 0 bases and J by 4 bases. CDR3 length equals 15 residues. Germline CDR1 reads WNHNN; CDR2 reads SYGVQD (reference sequence).

The V gene is TRBV28, the J gene TRBJ1-1; no clear D gene. This CDR3 spans 13 amino acids. CDR1 is MDHEN, CDR2 SYDVKM, per germline. V dropped 7 bases and J dropped 2 bases, with 11 bases sitting between them. The DNA of the CDR3 is TGTGCCAGCAAAGAGAGCGACAACACTGAAGCTTTCTTT. This sequence encodes CASKESDNTEAFF.

The rearrangement uses TRBV9 and TRBJ1-4; D not resolved. V was cut by 0 bases and J by 5 bases, with 5 bases left in between. CDR3 length equals 13 residues. Germline V gene data show CDR1 as SGDLS and CDR2 as YYNGEE. In nucleotides, the CDR3 is TGTGCCAGCAGCGTAGGAGGGAATGAAAAACTGTTTTTT. Protein sequence: CASSVGGNEKLFF.

V usage is TRBV5-1 and J usage is TRBJ1-1; 8 bases map to TRBD1. The trim removed 1 base at V and 1 base at J, leaving 0 bases unmatched. CDR1 and CDR2 (germline): SGHRS, YFSETQ. The CDR3 extends over 14 amino acids. The CDR3 bases are TGCGCCAGCAGCTTGACAGGGGGGAACACTGAAGCTTTCTTT. It encodes CASSLTGGNTEAFF. The full variable domain, its missing parts supplied by reference TRBV5-1 and TRBJ1-1, is KAGVTQTPRYLIKTRGQQVTLSCSPISGHRSVSWYQQTPGQGLQFLFEYFSETQRNKGNFPGRFSGRQFSNSRSEMNVSTLELGDSALYLCASSLTGGNTEAFFGQGTRLTVV.